The 21 T cell receptor beta chains reported below all come from one sample, sequenced in a study of patients and donors after allogeneic stem cell transplantation. TCRdb re-analysed the RT-PCR reads in MiXCR, keeping a single row per CDR3 protein. Found here are about a million distinct CDR3 sequences, 15% to 20% of them singletons; the top ten hold 5% to 7.5%. The specimen sequenced was blood, either unsorted or a sorted T cell fraction (not recorded which). These receptors were taken from a human donor who was either an allogeneic HSCT recipient or a stem cell or donor lymphocyte infusion donor (not recorded which). It is not recorded whose cells these are; they may come from a transplant donor.

This clonotype was picked up a small number of times. J is TRBJ1-4 and V is TRBV4-2; D is ambiguous. CDR1 is LGHNA, CDR2 YNFKEQ, per germline. The germline V and J ends were trimmed by 1 base and 10 bases, with 10 bases remaining between them. There are 13 residues in the CDR3. The CDR3 loop is CASSQVKAGKLFF. CDR3 DNA: TGTGCCAGCAGCCAAGTTAAGGCGGGAAAACTGTTTTTT.

The rearrangement links TRBV6-5 to TRBJ2-3, with D hard to call. This CDR3 spans 15 amino acids. Looked up from germline, CDR1 is MNHEY and CDR2 is SVGAGI. V was pared by 0 bases and J by 2 bases, with 9 bases between. CDR3 region: CASSYSITNTDTQYF. As DNA, the CDR3 is TGTGCCAGCAGTTACTCGATCACCAACACAGATACGCAGTATTTT.

In this sample, this clonotype turned up a few times. V usage is TRBV6-1 and J usage is TRBJ2-1; 7 nucleotides align to TRBD2. After removal of 4 bases from V and 3 bases from J, the junction contained 9 bases not matched to a gene. From germline, CDR1 is MNHNS and CDR2 SASEGT. The CDR3 spans 16 residues. CDR3 DNA: TGTGCCAGCAGTGGACTAGTGGGGGGGGGCTACAATGAGCAGTTCTTC. It translates to CASSGLVGGGYNEQFF.

This clonotype was detected a few times. The genes are TRBV7-2 and TRBJ2-3; 8 bases fit TRBD2. J was trimmed by 4 bases and V by 4 bases; bases with no gene match: 7. Germline values: CDR1 SGHTA, CDR2 FQGNSA. This CDR3 has 15 amino acids. The CDR3 here is CASSYSGIGADTQYF. The CDR3, as DNA: TGTGCCAGCAGCTATAGCGGGATCGGGGCAGATACGCAGTATTTT.

This clonotype occurred a few times. This chain connects TRBV5-1 to TRBJ2-1, with 8 bases identical to TRBD2. There are 16 residues in the CDR3. Looked up from germline, CDR1 is SGHRS and CDR2 is YFSETQ. Trimming removed 4 bases from V and 6 bases from J; junction bases left unmatched: 12. Written as DNA, the CDR3 is TGCGCCAGCAGCCTATATCCGGGACTAGGTATCAATGAGCAGTTCTTC. This translates into CASSLYPGLGINEQFF.

The J gene is TRBJ2-3, the V gene TRBV7-3, with TRBD2 identical over 12 bases. Per the germline V gene, CDR1 is SGHTA and CDR2 is FQGTGA. The CDR3 runs 16 residues. V lost 6 bases and J lost 5; bases outside the gene matches: 9. CDR3 in DNA: TGTGCCAGCAGTCCCTCCCAACTAGCGGGAGGAGATACGCAGTATTTT. Translation: CASSPSQLAGGDTQYF.

The V gene is TRBV11-1, the J gene TRBJ2-7, with D perhaps TRBD1 or TRBD2 (6 bases each). Looked up from germline, CDR1 is SGHAT and CDR2 is FQDESV (reference sequence). Trimming took off 5 bases at V and 5 bases at J, with 22 bases between the two ends. This CDR3 has 16 residues. CDR3 in amino acids: CASSPRGTSPTDEQYF. The CDR3 nucleotides read TGTGCCAGCAGCCCCCGGGGGACAAGCCCCACTGACGAGCAGTACTTC.

The chain combines TRBV9 with TRBJ1-5; tentatively, D is TRBD1 (5 bases). The CDR3 runs 15 residues. Trimming pared 0 bases from V and 4 bases from J, leaving 11 bases between. Germline V gene data show CDR1 as SGDLS and CDR2 as YYNGEE. CDR3 DNA sequence: TGTGCCAGCAGCGTAGCCCAGGGAGAAAATCAGCCCCAGCATTTT. Translation: CASSVAQGENQPQHF. Full variable domain (outside the CDR3, taken from reference TRBV9 and TRBJ1-5): DSGVTQTPKHLITATGQRVTLRCSPRSGDLSVYWYQQSLDQGLQFLIQYYNGEERAKGNILERFSAQQFPDLHSELNLSSLELGDSALYFCASSVAQGENQPQHFGDGTRLSIL.

This clonotype was counted only a few times. CDR3 residues: CASSLSRAANEQFF. CDR3 nucleotide sequence: TGTGCCAGCAGCTTGAGTAGGGCGGCCAATGAGCAGTTCTTC. The rearrangement joins TRBV7-2 to TRBJ2-1; no reliable D call. Between the trimmed V and J ends, which lost 3 bases and 6 bases, there was a span of 12 bases. Looked up from germline, CDR1 is SGHTA and CDR2 is FQGNSA. CDR3 length equals 14 residues.

This clonotype was counted a few times. V is TRBV3-1 and J is TRBJ1-3; the D is unclear. This CDR3 has 18 residues. Germline CDR1 and CDR2: LGHDT and YNNKEL (reference sequence). Trimming pared 0 bases from V and 0 bases from J, leaving 15 bases between. CDR3 sequence: CASSQDRGTILSGNTIYF. Written as DNA, the CDR3 is TGTGCCAGCAGCCAAGATCGGGGAACAATCCTCTCTGGAAACACCATATATTTT.

The chain links TRBV5-6 to TRBJ2-2, with D unclear. Deletions cut 3 bases from V and 0 bases from J, with 6 bases between. Germline V gene sequence: CDR1 SGHDT, CDR2 YYEEEE. The CDR3 is 14 amino acids. CDR3 in amino acids: CASSYAANTGELFF. The CDR3 bases are TGTGCCAGCAGCTATGCGGCGAACACCGGGGAGCTGTTTTTT.

The sample holds a few counts of this clonotype. This chain links TRBV20-1 with TRBJ1-1, with D hard to call. The CDR3 totals 14 residues. V lost 7 bases, J lost 1 base, and 16 bases lay in between. Germline-derived CDR1 and CDR2 are DFQATT and SNEGSKA (reference sequence). The CDR3 is CSVLLSGKNTEAFF. CDR3 nucleotides: TGCAGTGTTCTCCTATCGGGGAAGAACACTGAAGCTTTCTTT.

This chain joins TRBV6-1 and TRBJ2-3; D is unclear. The CDR3 runs 14 residues. Trimming took 2 bases from V and 6 from J, leaving 12 bases between them. The germline V gene encodes CDR1 MNHNS and CDR2 SASEGT. The CDR3: CASSERALRDTQYF. For the CDR3, the DNA is TGTGCCAGCAGTGAAAGGGCCCTCCGGGATACGCAGTATTTT.

This clonotype was observed a handful of times. The V and J genes are TRBV29-1 and TRBJ1-1; no clear D. Trimming took off 4 bases at V and 5 bases at J, with 17 bases between the two ends. Germline lookup yields CDR1 SQVTM and CDR2 ANQGSEA. The CDR3 is 14 amino acids. CDR3 sequence (DNA): TGCAGCGTTGCCCCCGAAGGCTCGGGGACTGAAGCTTTCTTT. Protein product: CSVAPEGSGTEAFF.

CDR3 DNA: TGCGCCAGCAGCTTGTCGGCGGGACTAGCGGGAGGTAGCTCCTACGAGCAGTACTTC. The encoded protein is CASSLSAGLAGGSSYEQYF. This chain uses TRBV5-1 with TRBJ2-7, with 15 bases aligning to TRBD2. The CDR3 runs to 19 residues. CDR1 is SGHRS, CDR2 YFSETQ, per germline. V lost 1 base, J lost 0 bases, and 8 bases stayed unmatched.

This clonotype was seen a handful of times. This chain joins TRBV7-8 and TRBJ2-3; 7 bases are a match to TRBD2. Trimming cost V 1 base and J 4 bases; bases outside gene matches: 8. Per the germline V gene, CDR1 is SGHVS and CDR2 is FQNEAQ. The CDR3 covers 16 residues. The CDR3 loop reads CASSLVGRGLADTQYF. CDR3 nucleotides: TGTGCCAGCAGCTTAGTTGGGCGGGGGTTGGCAGATACGCAGTATTTT. The full variable domain, in which reference TRBV7-8 and TRBJ2-3 provide the parts outside the CDR3, is GAGVSQSPRYKVAKRGQDVALRCDPISGHVSLFWYQQALGQGPEFLTYFQNEAQLDKSGLPSDRFFAERPEGSVSTLKIQRTQQEDSAVYLCASSLVGRGLADTQYFGPGTRLTVL.

The chain has TRBV27 and TRBJ1-1; no clear D. CDR3 length equals 13 residues. Germline assignment: CDR1 MNHEY and CDR2 SMNVEV (reference sequence). V lost 6 bases and J lost 1, with 9 bases in between. The CDR3 DNA reads as TGTGCCAGCAGCAATAGGGAGAACACTGAAGCTTTCTTT. It yields the protein CASSNRENTEAFF.

The V call is TRBV5-1, the J call TRBJ2-1; 8 bases agree with TRBD1. The CDR3 loop spans 15 amino acids. Germline V gene sequence: CDR1 SGHRS, CDR2 YFSETQ. The V segment lost 2 bases and the J segment 7 bases; nucleotides outside the gene matches: 8. Here the CDR3 reads CASSFGTGRRNEQFF. As DNA, the CDR3 is TGCGCCAGCAGCTTCGGGACAGGTAGGCGGAATGAGCAGTTCTTC.

This clonotype turned up a few times. In DNA, the CDR3 is TGTGCCAGCAGCGTAGGCACTAGCGGGAGGGCCCGAGAGACCCAGTACTTC. It is translated as CASSVGTSGRARETQYF. The chain uses TRBV9 and TRBJ2-5, with TRBD2 matching over 13 bases. The CDR3 totals 17 residues. CDR1 and CDR2 (germline): SGDLS, YYNGEE. V shed 0 bases, J shed 4 bases, and the junction held 6 bases outside the gene matches.

The gene calls are TRBV9 and TRBJ2-7, with D uncertain. Germline CDR1 SGDLS, CDR2 YYNGEE. This CDR3 contains 16 residues. Trimming stripped 0 bases from V and 3 bases from J, with 16 bases between. The CDR3 nucleotides are TGTGCCAGCAGCGTAGGAGGCCCCCCCGGTTACTACGAGCAGTACTTC. Encoded protein: CASSVGGPPGYYEQYF.

There are many counts of this clonotype. The V and J genes are TRBV10-3 and TRBJ2-7, with D maybe TRBD2 (5 bases). The germline gives CDR1 ENHRY, CDR2 SYGVKD. The V end was cut by 10 bases, the J end by 0 bases, with 13 bases between. The CDR3 covers 13 residues. CDR3 loop: CATLARDSYEQYF. For the CDR3, the DNA is TGTGCCACCCTTGCCCGGGACTCCTACGAGCAGTACTTC.